The clone carrying this T cell receptor (beta chain) was counted between two and nine times. This specimen comes from a study of blood T cell repertoires in COVID-19. Whole-study context: Sources were T cells, B-cell-depleted T cells, or PBMCs; the material itself was cDNA or gDNA.

The CDR3 is 20 amino acids. V lost 2 bases and J lost 4, with 30 bases in between. Germline assignment: CDR1 SGHRS and CDR2 YFSETQ. In the original analysis: Counts of nucleated cells, estimated from reference gene primer amplification, were obtained. Clones were sequenced by immunoSEQ multiplex PCR, and TCRdb holds only the in-frame ones, with some missing. Clonal size and the V and J genes are those of that table, whereas D and trimming came from the DNA. The sample records roughly 200,000 clones, roughly three quarters being singletons. Specimen: peripheral blood. This sequence originates from a woman aged 80 or older with COVID-19, enrolled during active disease. The V gene is TRBV5-1, the J gene TRBJ1-2, with TRBD1 as a possible D gene (6 bases). The CDR3 sequence is CASSFHGGARGPSVPYGYTF. The CDR3 DNA sequence: TGCGCCAGCAGCTTTCATGGGGGGGCAAGGGGCCCCTCGGTACCCTATGGCTACACCTTC.